The 10 T cell receptor beta chains in this list originate from one sample, sequenced in a study of T cells in Graves' hyperthyroidism and ophthalmopathy. The investigators amplified TCR beta CDR3 regions from RNA transcripts. A first-round RT-PCR of the TCR CDR3 used the HTBI primer set. In TCRdb, the multiplex PCR reads were re-called with MiXCR into one record per CDR3 protein. The sample carries hundreds of thousands of distinct CDR3 sequences, roughly 13% recorded once. Material: blood. The receptor set was obtained from a woman aged 18 to 35 with Graves' hyperthyroidism.

There are many counts of this clonotype. This sequence joins TRBV7-2 and TRBJ1-1, with D tentatively TRBD1 (6 bases). Trimming removed 4 bases from V and 5 bases from J, with 17 bases in between. CDR1 is SGHTA, CDR2 FQGNSA, per germline. The CDR3 is 15 amino acids. In DNA, the CDR3 is TGTGCCAGCAGCTCGGGACAAGCTAGACGGACTGAAGCTTTCTTT. Residues: CASSSGQARRTEAFF. Filled out from reference TRBV7-2 and TRBJ1-1, the complete variable domain reads GAGVSQSPSNKVTEKGKDVELRCDPISGHTALYWYRQSLGQGLEFLIYFQGNSAPDKSGLPSDRFSAERTGGSVSTLTIQRTQQEDSAVYLCASSSGQARRTEAFFGQGTRLTVV.

The chain has TRBV29-1 and TRBJ2-1; no clear D gene. In germline, CDR1 is SQVTM, CDR2 ANQGSEA. The length of the CDR3 is 11 residues. Deletions cut 3 bases from V and 10 bases from J, with 10 bases between. The CDR3 loop is CSVDVPSEQFF. The CDR3 coding sequence is TGCAGCGTTGACGTTCCTTCGGAGCAGTTCTTC.

This clonotype was counted many times. The chain couples TRBV20-1 to TRBJ2-5; 7 bases agree with TRBD2. The CDR3 contains 15 residues. CDR1 is DFQATT and CDR2 is SNEGSKA in the germline V gene (reference sequence). The J segment lost 5 bases and the V segment lost 0 bases, leaving 9 bases of the junction unmatched. The DNA for the CDR3 is TGCAGTGCTAGAGAATCGGCGGGAGTTTGGGAGACCCAGTACTTC. It specifies CSARESAGVWETQYF.

Many counts were recorded for this clonotype. The CDR3 sequence is CSASTQNSNQPQHF. In DNA, the CDR3 is TGCAGTGCTAGTACGCAGAACAGCAATCAGCCCCAGCATTTT. The chain is built from TRBV20-1 and TRBJ1-5; unclear D gene. Germline V lookup: CDR1 DFQATT, CDR2 SNEGSKA (reference sequence). V gave up 3 bases and J gave up 1 base, with 10 bases separating them. The CDR3 sequence is 14 residues long.

Ten or more counts support this clonotype. This chain connects TRBV28 to TRBJ2-1, with 9 nucleotides matching TRBD1. Per germline, CDR1 MDHEN and CDR2 SYDVKM. This CDR3 contains 15 residues. After removal of 5 bases from V and 4 bases from J, the junction contained 6 bases not matched to a gene. The CDR3 is CASSPGTGTYNEQFF. The CDR3 coding sequence is TGTGCCAGCAGTCCCGGGACAGGGACATACAATGAGCAGTTCTTC.

This clonotype has a count of ten or more. V is TRBV3-1 and J is TRBJ1-1; D gene uncertain. There are 13 residues in the CDR3. Germline V gives CDR1 LGHDT, CDR2 YNNKEL (reference sequence). Trimming pared 5 bases from V and 5 bases from J, leaving 12 bases between. CDR3 sequence: CASSFMGETEAFF. DNA for the CDR3: TGTGCCAGCAGCTTTATGGGTGAAACTGAAGCTTTCTTT.

Many counts were recorded for this clonotype. The chain recombines TRBV9 with TRBJ1-5; D may be TRBD1 (5 bases). Per germline, CDR1 SGDLS and CDR2 YYNGEE. This CDR3 is 15 amino acids long. V dropped 2 bases and J dropped 6 bases, with 15 bases sitting between them. This CDR3 reads CASSVGRVRGQPQHF. For the CDR3, the DNA is TGTGCCAGCAGCGTGGGGCGGGTGAGGGGTCAGCCCCAGCATTTT.

This clonotype was seen more than once but under ten times. The chain couples TRBV19 to TRBJ1-5; unclear D gene. The V gene's germline CDR1 is LNHDA and CDR2 SQIVND (reference sequence). V gave up 6 bases and J gave up 4 bases, with 16 bases separating them. CDR3 size: 15 residues. The CDR3 nucleotides read TGTGCCAGTAGCGGAGGGCTTCTACCAAATCAGCCCCAGCATTTT. Protein sequence: CASSGGLLPNQPQHF.

This clonotype was counted only a few times. This rearrangement joins TRBV29-1 to TRBJ2-3; D remains ambiguous. Germline values: CDR1 SQVTM, CDR2 ANQGSEA. The CDR3 extends over 11 amino acids. V lost 2 bases and J 3 bases, leaving 3 bases between the germline ends. This CDR3 reads CSVERTDTQYF. CDR3 DNA: TGCAGCGTTGAAAGAACAGATACGCAGTATTTT.

In this sample, this clonotype turned up many times. The chain carries TRBV12-3 or TRBV12-4 and TRBJ2-7; D gene unclear. The CDR3 is 15 amino acids. Trimming left V 0 bases short and J 3 bases short, with 12 bases between. The CDR3 loop reads CASSLAGGNIYEQYF. The CDR3 DNA is TGTGCCAGCAGTTTAGCGGGCGGAAACATCTACGAGCAGTACTTC.